This T cell receptor (beta chain) was profiled in a study of T-cell memory formation after mild COVID-19 (dated by TCRdb to the early 2020s). Background for the entire study: TCR sequence clusters from the two donors were largely donor specific. T-cell clones expanding and contracting after mild COVID-19 in a couple of donors were tracked by longitudinal TCRalpha and TCRbeta repertoire sequencing. Two young, previously healthy adult volunteers, one female and one male, were included in the cohort.

V is pared back by 5 bases and J by 3 bases, with 17 bases lying between the germline termini. According to the germline V gene, CDR1 reads SGHVS and CDR2 reads FNYEAQ. Reading from cysteine to phenylalanine, the CDR3 counts 15 amino acids. The read is trimmed to its CDR3 DNA, 45 bases read in frame from base 1. The paper's findings and limits, for the study overall: Balanced CD4/CD8 phenotypes were observed for clones contracting from day 15 to 85, whereas a bias towards CD4+ was observed for a second wave of clones expanding from day 15 to 37. The study included only a couple of mild cases, and larger cohorts that include severe cases with pre-infection samples were judged to be necessary. Contracting CD4+ clones turned up mainly in the CM and EM memory subsets, whereas EMRA was where CD8+ clones were enriched. SARS-CoV-2 specificity of the second-wave clones peaking on day 37 was not confirmed. Some responding clones were detected in pre-infection memory, suggesting pre-existing cross-reactive memory T cells joined the SARS-CoV-2 response.

This clonotype showed up just a few times. The clone's antigen remains unknown. Base-call qualities are not available, and no considerably larger clone is one nucleotide away. Ficoll-Paque density gradient centrifugation was used to isolate PBMCs. Sequencing was carried out with an Illumina NovaSeq 6000. Using 5'RACE with constant-segment primers, TCRalpha and TCRbeta cDNA libraries were constructed, with sample barcodes and unique molecular identifiers added in the process. Trizol reagent was used to extract RNA from every sample. Amplification of the libraries took two PCR steps, and the second step added a second sample barcode plus Illumina TruSeq adapters. Sequencing of libraries was performed on an Illumina NovaSeq with 2 x 150 bp paired-end reads. Per the authors' processing: Reads were demultiplexed and collapsed into UMI-guided consensus sequences with migec v1.2.7. With mixcr v2.1.11, UMI consensuses were aligned to TRA and TRB V and J templates and assembled into clonotypes. Clonotypes were classified as expanded or contracted when called significant by both edgeR and NoisET, with noise models trained on biological replicates. For edgeR calls, the thresholds were a false discovery rate-adjusted p below 0.01 and a log2 fold-change of 1. As an exploratory analysis of dynamics, max-normalized trajectories of the 1000 most abundant clonotypes were examined by PCA with hierarchical clustering. Separately sequenced CD4+ and CD8+ repertoires were used to assign the CD4 or CD8 phenotype of responding clones. TCRdb reprocessed the public reads (quality trimming at Q25 with fastp, clone calling with MiXCR) and kept in-frame beta chains. A single entry per CDR3 protein holds the most common genes and DNA from its merged rows. The V and J calls were not made by the authors but by TCRdb's processing. The sample has about 470,000 distinct CDR3 sequences on record, 15% to 20% of them singletons. The ten largest clones capture 9% to 15% of the sample.

The sequenced sample consisted of PBMCs or a T cell subset sorted from them (not recorded which). The receptor comes from an adult woman who had mild COVID-19 (a few samples of this study predate the infection). The sample titles of this study are shuffled in the database, so cell type and time point are left out; the donor was told from shared clones. Recombination connected TRBV7-6 to TRBJ2-7; no D segment can be confidently identified. The CDR3 protein: CASSPDLSHYYEQYF. The sequenced DNA: TGTGCCAGCAGCCCGGACCTTTCCCACTACTACGAGCAGTACTTC. The variable domain in full, with residues beyond the CDR3 obtained from the reference TRBV7-6 and TRBJ2-7 genes, is GAGVSQSPRYKVTKRGQDVALRCDPISGHVSLYWYRQALGQGPEFLTYFNYEAQQDKSGLPNDRFSAERPEGSISTLTIQRTEQRDSAMYRCASSPDLSHYYEQYFGPGTRLTVT.